This record covers a single T cell receptor beta chain. Its antigen is currently not known. No much larger clonotype is one base removed from it; base qualities were not supplied. This sample was included in a study of blood T cell repertoires in COVID-19 (dated by TCRdb to the early 2020s). About the investigation overall: The collaborator samples originated in the United States, Italy and Spain and spanned the acute and convalescent phases of COVID-19. The material from the prospective study consisted of cDNA or gDNA derived from T cells, B-cell-depleted T cells, or PBMCs. Deeply sampled blood TCRbeta repertoires from subjects exposed to, actively infected with, or recovered from COVID-19 were included in the dataset. The repertoires were made available in a free public database intended to serve as a resource for research on the immune response to SARS-CoV-2. Samples came from the ongoing ImmuneRACE study (first 160 participants) plus 1,254 subjects from 6 global collaborators. Sample metadata almost always included a de-identified subject ID, COVID-19 status, age in years and sex. HLA class I and class II types, where available, came from metadata supplied by the sample provider rather than from assay-based typing. Results the study describes overall, beyond this receptor: Clinical and demographic metadata were provided uncurated, with the amount varying by source and participant.

The CDR3 contains 19 residues, cysteine and phenylalanine counted. Only CDR3 DNA is held: 57 bases, read in frame from base 1. V was cut back by 1 base and J by 3 bases, leaving a gap of 27 bases between them. Reading the germline V gene gives CDR1 SQVTM and CDR2 ANQGSEA. TCRbeta CDR3 regions were amplified from genomic DNA by means of the immunoSEQ Assay, a bias-controlled multiplex PCR. The authors' pipeline ran thus. Within the assay, amplification of reference gene primers was used to estimate how many nucleated cells each sample contained. To quantify the absolute abundance of each unique TCRbeta CDR3 rearrangement, sequence reads were collapsed and filtered. For each sample, productive Simpson clonality was calculated by taking the square root of Simpson's diversity index across productive rearrangements. TCRdb carries this immuneACCESS record with in-frame sequences only. Its versions omit some clonotypes, under half of them owing to an unresolved V gene in the studies checked, with the rest unexplained. That table gives V, J and clone size, and the DNA gave D and trimming. For this sample there are about 160,000 clones; around 87% appear just once. The biggest ten clones account for approximately 0.6% of the sample.

At one collaborating source in Seattle, patients were enrolled during active infection and were followed longitudinally through the course of disease. The collaborating institutions used their own protocols to collect whole blood in K2EDTA tubes. For TCRbeta analysis, collaborators shipped samples as frozen whole blood, isolated PBMCs, or DNA extracted from either of those sample types. Input material: peripheral blood. This TCR came from a man aged 60 to 69 with COVID-19, enrolled during active disease. The V and J genes are TRBV29-1 and TRBJ2-5, with TRBD2 perhaps the D gene, on 5 matching bases. This receptor carries the CDR3 CSVEVRGLKKGPMKETQYF. The DNA sequence follows: TGCAGCGTTGAAGTTCGAGGGCTAAAGAAAGGACCGATGAAAGAGACCCAGTACTTC.